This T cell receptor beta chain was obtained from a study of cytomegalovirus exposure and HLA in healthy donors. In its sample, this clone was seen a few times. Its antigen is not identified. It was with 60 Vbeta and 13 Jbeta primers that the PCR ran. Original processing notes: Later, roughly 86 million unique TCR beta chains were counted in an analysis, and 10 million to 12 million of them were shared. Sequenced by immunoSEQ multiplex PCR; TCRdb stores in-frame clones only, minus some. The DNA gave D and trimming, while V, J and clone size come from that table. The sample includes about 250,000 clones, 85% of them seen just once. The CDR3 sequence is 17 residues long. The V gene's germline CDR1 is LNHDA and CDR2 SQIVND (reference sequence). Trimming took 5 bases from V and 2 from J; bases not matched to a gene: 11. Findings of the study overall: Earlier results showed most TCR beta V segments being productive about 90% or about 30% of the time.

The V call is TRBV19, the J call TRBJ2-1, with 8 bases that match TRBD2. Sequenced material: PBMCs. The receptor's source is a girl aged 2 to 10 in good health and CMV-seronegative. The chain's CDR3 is CASSSIRQRETYNEQFF. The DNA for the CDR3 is TGTGCCAGTAGTTCTATTAGGCAGCGGGAGACCTACAATGAGCAGTTCTTC. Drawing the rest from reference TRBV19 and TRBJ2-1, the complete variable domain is DGGITQSPKYLFRKEGQNVTLSCEQNLNHDAMYWYRQDPGQGLRLIYYSQIVNDFQKGDIAEGYSVSREKKESFPLTVTSAQKNPTAFYLCASSSIRQRETYNEQFFGPGTRLTVL.